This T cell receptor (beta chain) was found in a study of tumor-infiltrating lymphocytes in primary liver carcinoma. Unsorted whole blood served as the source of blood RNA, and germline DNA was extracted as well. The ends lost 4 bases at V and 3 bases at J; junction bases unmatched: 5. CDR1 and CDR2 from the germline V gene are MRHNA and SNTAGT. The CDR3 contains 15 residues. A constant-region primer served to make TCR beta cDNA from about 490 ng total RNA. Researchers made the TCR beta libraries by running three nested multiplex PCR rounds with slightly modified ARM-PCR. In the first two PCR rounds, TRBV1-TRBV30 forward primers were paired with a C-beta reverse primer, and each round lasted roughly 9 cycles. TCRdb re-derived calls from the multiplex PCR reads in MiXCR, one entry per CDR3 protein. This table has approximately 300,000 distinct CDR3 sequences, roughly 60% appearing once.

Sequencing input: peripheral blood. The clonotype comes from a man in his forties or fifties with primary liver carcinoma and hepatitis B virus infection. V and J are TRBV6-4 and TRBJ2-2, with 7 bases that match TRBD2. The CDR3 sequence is CASSAQGGDTGELFF. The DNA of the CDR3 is TGTGCCAGCAGTGCCCAGGGAGGGGACACCGGGGAGCTGTTTTTT.